This TCR beta chain was sequenced for a study of T-cell memory formation after mild COVID-19. Trimming stripped 7 bases from V and 11 bases from J, with 23 bases between. There are 15 residues in the CDR3. MiXCR, applied by TCRdb to the 5' RACE reads, yields one record per CDR3 protein. This sample has roughly 48,000 distinct CDR3 sequences, with 25% to 30% found just once. This clonotype appeared many times. The sequence came from a man aged 18 to 29 who had mild COVID-19 (a few samples of this study predate the infection). Cell type and time point are not known. This sequence joins TRBV12-3 or TRBV12-4 and TRBJ1-4; D is possibly TRBD1 (5 bases). The sequencing sample was made of PBMCs or a T cell subset sorted from them (not recorded which). CDR3 DNA sequence: TGTGCCAGCAATGATTCCCGGGACCCATCACAGAAACTGTTTTTT. Translating it yields CASNDSRDPSQKLFF.